This is a list of T cell receptor beta chains from one sample in a study of PD-1 blockade in classical Hodgkin lymphoma. The data were produced by immunoSEQ multiplex PCR, yet TCRdb's version contains in-frame clones alone and is incomplete. The sample lists about 15,000 clones; just under 85% were seen once. This specimen consisted of CD4+ T cells from blood, obtained at baseline. Source of these receptors: a human donor with classical Hodgkin lymphoma. The CDR3 runs from the conserved cysteine through the conserved F or W. Fields, in order: J gene, clone size, D gene, V gene, CDR3 DNA, CDR3 protein. The D gene is left open where the match is weak. Clone size appears in some rows only: once, few, many, or a class for an expanded clone.

j_gene: TRBJ2-3; abundance: once; d_gene: TRBD1; v_gene: TRBV11-3; CDR3nt: TGTGCCAGCAGCCGGGACAGCCGACTAAGGCCCACAGATACGCAGTATTTT; CDR3aa: CASSRDSRLRPTDTQYF
j_gene: TRBJ1-1; abundance: NA; d_gene: NA; v_gene: TRBV18; CDR3nt: TGTGCCAGCTCACAGGGGACGGGGAACACTGAAGCTTTCTTT; CDR3aa: CASSQGTGNTEAFF
j_gene: TRBJ2-3; abundance: NA; d_gene: TRBD1; v_gene: TRBV9; CDR3nt: TGTGCCAGCAGCTTGGGACAGGGGGGAGATACGCAGTATTTT; CDR3aa: CASSLGQGGDTQYF
j_gene: TRBJ2-5; abundance: NA; d_gene: TRBD2; v_gene: TRBV7-2; CDR3nt: TGTGCCAGCAGCGGGCGACTAGCGGCACCTCAAGAGACCCAGTACTTC; CDR3aa: CASSGRLAAPQETQYF
j_gene: TRBJ2-7; abundance: NA; d_gene: TRBD2; v_gene: TRBV5-1; CDR3nt: TGCGCCAGCAGCTCCGGGACTAGCGAATTCTACGAGCAGTACTTC; CDR3aa: CASSSGTSEFYEQYF
j_gene: TRBJ2-1; abundance: NA; d_gene: TRBD2; v_gene: TRBV18; CDR3nt: TGTGCCAGCTCAGCAAGCGGGGGGCAGCAGTTCTTC; CDR3aa: CASSASGGQQFF
j_gene: TRBJ2-3; abundance: NA; d_gene: TRBD2; v_gene: TRBV28; CDR3nt: TGTGCCAGCAGTCCACCCCACTTAGCGGGAATCACAGATACGCAGTATTTT; CDR3aa: CASSPPHLAGITDTQYF
j_gene: TRBJ2-4; abundance: NA; d_gene: NA; v_gene: TRBV19; CDR3nt: TGTGCCAGTACGGGGGTTGACAAAAACATTCAGTACTTC; CDR3aa: CASTGVDKNIQYF
j_gene: TRBJ2-2; abundance: NA; d_gene: NA; v_gene: TRBV9; CDR3nt: TGTGCCAGCAGCGCTGTCAGGGCGGGCACCGGGGAGCTGTTTTTT; CDR3aa: CASSAVRAGTGELFF
j_gene: TRBJ2-3; abundance: NA; d_gene: NA; v_gene: TRBV19; CDR3nt: TGTGCCAGTAGTATAAGGAGGGGAGATACGCAGTATTTT; CDR3aa: CASSIRRGDTQYF
j_gene: TRBJ2-2; abundance: NA; d_gene: NA; v_gene: TRBV9; CDR3nt: TGTGCCAGCAGCGTAGCCGAACCAACCGGGGAGCTGTTTTTT; CDR3aa: CASSVAEPTGELFF
j_gene: TRBJ2-7; abundance: few; d_gene: TRBD2; v_gene: TRBV7-3; CDR3nt: TGTGCCAGCAGCCCACCGGGACTAGGGTACTACGAGCAGTACTTC; CDR3aa: CASSPPGLGYYEQYF
j_gene: TRBJ2-1; abundance: few; d_gene: NA; v_gene: TRBV6-1; CDR3nt: TGTGCCAGCAGGAACTTTTTTAATGAGCAGTTCTTC; CDR3aa: CASRNFFNEQFF
j_gene: TRBJ2-7; abundance: NA; d_gene: NA; v_gene: TRBV6-5; CDR3nt: TGTGCCAGCAGTTACTCGGGGGGGCTCTACGAGCAGTACTTC; CDR3aa: CASSYSGGLYEQYF
j_gene: TRBJ1-5; abundance: few; d_gene: NA; v_gene: TRBV6-5; CDR3nt: TGTGCCAGCAGTTACACCTCGAAACATCAGCCCCAGCATTTT; CDR3aa: CASSYTSKHQPQHF
j_gene: TRBJ2-1; abundance: NA; d_gene: TRBD1; v_gene: TRBV10-3; CDR3nt: TGTGCCATCAGTGAGCCGACAGGGTTCAATGAGCAGTTCTTC; CDR3aa: CAISEPTGFNEQFF
j_gene: TRBJ2-3; abundance: NA; d_gene: TRBD2; v_gene: TRBV19; CDR3nt: TGTGCCAGTAGTGCCCCCCCAGCGGGGGTTTATACGCAGTATTTT; CDR3aa: CASSAPPAGVYTQYF
j_gene: TRBJ2-7; abundance: few; d_gene: TRBD1; v_gene: TRBV4-2; CDR3nt: TGTGCCAGCAGCTCCACCGGGACAGGGGGCGAGCAGTACTTC; CDR3aa: CASSSTGTGGEQYF
j_gene: TRBJ2-5; abundance: NA; d_gene: TRBD1; v_gene: TRBV7-9; CDR3nt: TGTGCCAGCAGCTTAGGGACAGGCCAAGAGACCCAGTACTTC; CDR3aa: CASSLGTGQETQYF
j_gene: TRBJ1-4; abundance: NA; d_gene: NA; v_gene: TRBV9; CDR3nt: TGTGCCAGCAGCGTAAACCCGACAACTAATGAAAAACTGTTTTTT; CDR3aa: CASSVNPTTNEKLFF
j_gene: TRBJ2-3; abundance: NA; d_gene: NA; v_gene: TRBV2; CDR3nt: TGTGCCAGGGGGCACACTAGCTGGGAGACAGATACGCAGTATTTT; CDR3aa: CARGHTSWETDTQYF
j_gene: TRBJ2-7; abundance: NA; d_gene: TRBD1; v_gene: TRBV7-6; CDR3nt: TGTGCCAGCAGCTTAGGAGGGACAGGGGGCATCGGTTACGAGCAGTACTTC; CDR3aa: CASSLGGTGGIGYEQYF
j_gene: TRBJ2-5; abundance: NA; d_gene: NA; v_gene: TRBV7-2; CDR3nt: TGTGCCAGCAGCCAATCACGGGTCGTGGAGACCCAGTACTTC; CDR3aa: CASSQSRVVETQYF
j_gene: TRBJ2-2; abundance: once; d_gene: NA; v_gene: TRBV6-5; CDR3nt: TGTGCCAGCAGTTATCAGTGGGCTGGGACCGGGGAGCTGTTTTTT; CDR3aa: CASSYQWAGTGELFF
j_gene: TRBJ2-7; abundance: NA; d_gene: NA; v_gene: TRBV5-1; CDR3nt: TGCGCCAGCAGCAAAGGGGGGCCTTTCGACGAGCAGTACTTC; CDR3aa: CASSKGGPFDEQYF
j_gene: TRBJ2-2; abundance: NA; d_gene: TRBD1; v_gene: TRBV2; CDR3nt: TGTGCCAGCAGACAGGGGACCCAGACCGGGGAGCTGTTTTTT; CDR3aa: CASRQGTQTGELFF
j_gene: TRBJ2-1; abundance: once; d_gene: NA; v_gene: TRBV11-3; CDR3nt: TGTGCCAGCAGCACCAGGGGCCTAGGCAATGAGCAGTTCTTC; CDR3aa: CASSTRGLGNEQFF
j_gene: TRBJ2-5; abundance: NA; d_gene: TRBD1; v_gene: TRBV6-6; CDR3nt: TGTGCCAGCAGTCTCGGACAGGGCGGCGAGACCCAGTACTTC; CDR3aa: CASSLGQGGETQYF
j_gene: TRBJ2-1; abundance: few; d_gene: TRBD2; v_gene: TRBV27; CDR3nt: TGTGCCAGCAGTTTACCCCCAGGGAGGGCATACGACAATGAGCAGTTCTTC; CDR3aa: CASSLPPGRAYDNEQFF
j_gene: TRBJ2-1; abundance: NA; d_gene: TRBD1; v_gene: TRBV7-3; CDR3nt: TGTGCCAGCAGCCCCCGACAGGGGGTCTACAATGAGCAGTTCTTC; CDR3aa: CASSPRQGVYNEQFF
j_gene: TRBJ2-7; abundance: NA; d_gene: NA; v_gene: TRBV6-6; CDR3nt: TGTGCCAGCACCAGCAGACAGCCCGGCTCCTACGAGCAGTACTTC; CDR3aa: CASTSRQPGSYEQYF
j_gene: TRBJ1-3; abundance: NA; d_gene: NA; v_gene: TRBV2; CDR3nt: TGTGCCAGCAAAGCCAGCAGCTCTGGAAACACCATATATTTT; CDR3aa: CASKASSSGNTIYF
j_gene: TRBJ2-7; abundance: NA; d_gene: NA; v_gene: TRBV5-1; CDR3nt: TGCGCCAGCAGCTTTTCCAGGGGAAACTCCTACGAGCAGTACTTC; CDR3aa: CASSFSRGNSYEQYF
j_gene: TRBJ1-5; abundance: NA; d_gene: TRBD1; v_gene: TRBV19; CDR3nt: TGTGCCAGTAGAACACAGGGGAATAGCAATCAGCCCCAGCATTTT; CDR3aa: CASRTQGNSNQPQHF
j_gene: TRBJ2-1; abundance: few; d_gene: TRBD2; v_gene: TRBV7-3; CDR3nt: TGTGCCAGCAGTCAACTAGCGGGCGCCGCCTACAATGAGCAGTTCTTC; CDR3aa: CASSQLAGAAYNEQFF
j_gene: TRBJ1-5; abundance: NA; d_gene: NA; v_gene: TRBV6-5; CDR3nt: TGTGCCAGCAGTTACTCTCCGTGGCGGTGGCCCCAGCATTTT; CDR3aa: CASSYSPWRWPQHF
j_gene: TRBJ1-6; abundance: NA; d_gene: NA; v_gene: TRBV5-1; CDR3nt: TGCGCCAGCAGCATGGTAGAGAGCTCCTATAATTCACCCCTCCACTTT; CDR3aa: CASSMVESSYNSPLHF
j_gene: TRBJ2-6; abundance: NA; d_gene: NA; v_gene: TRBV7-3; CDR3nt: TGTGCCAGCAGCTTATTGGGCTCTGGGGCCAACGTCCTGACTTTC; CDR3aa: CASSLLGSGANVLTF
j_gene: TRBJ2-5; abundance: once; d_gene: NA; v_gene: TRBV7-9; CDR3nt: TGTGCCAGCAGCACCATCCGGACGGAAGAGACCCAGTACTTC; CDR3aa: CASSTIRTEETQYF
j_gene: TRBJ2-7; abundance: NA; d_gene: TRBD1; v_gene: TRBV2; CDR3nt: TGTGCCAGCAGTACCGGGACAGCTCCCTACGAGCAGTACTTC; CDR3aa: CASSTGTAPYEQYF
j_gene: TRBJ1-5; abundance: once; d_gene: NA; v_gene: TRBV29-1; CDR3nt: TGCAGCGCCTGGGAACAGGACCCTTATAGCAATCAGCCCCAGCATTTT; CDR3aa: CSAWEQDPYSNQPQHF
j_gene: TRBJ1-2; abundance: NA; d_gene: TRBD1; v_gene: TRBV18; CDR3nt: TGTGCCAGCTCACCTTCGACAGGGAGTGACTATGGCTACACCTTC; CDR3aa: CASSPSTGSDYGYTF
j_gene: TRBJ1-4; abundance: NA; d_gene: NA; v_gene: TRBV4-2; CDR3nt: TGTGCCAGCAGCCAAGTCCTGGGCCCAATCGGGGAAAAACTGTTTTTT; CDR3aa: CASSQVLGPIGEKLFF
j_gene: TRBJ2-3; abundance: NA; d_gene: NA; v_gene: TRBV7-2; CDR3nt: TGTGCCAGCAGACGGACTTCTAACACAGATACGCAGTATTTT; CDR3aa: CASRRTSNTDTQYF
j_gene: TRBJ2-3; abundance: NA; d_gene: TRBD2; v_gene: TRBV19; CDR3nt: TGTGCCAGTAAACGATGGACTAGCGGGAGCGGGGATACGCAGTATTTT; CDR3aa: CASKRWTSGSGDTQYF
j_gene: TRBJ1-6; abundance: NA; d_gene: NA; v_gene: TRBV6-1; CDR3nt: TGTGCCAGCAGTGTGGGCAGTTACTCACCCCTCCACTTT; CDR3aa: CASSVGSYSPLHF
j_gene: TRBJ2-3; abundance: NA; d_gene: TRBD2; v_gene: TRBV6-4; CDR3nt: TGTGCCAGCAGTGGACTAGCGGGTCCAACAGATACGCAGTATTTT; CDR3aa: CASSGLAGPTDTQYF
j_gene: TRBJ1-6; abundance: NA; d_gene: NA; v_gene: TRBV6-5; CDR3nt: TGCGCCAGCCAAGGCCTCCGGACCCTAATTTCACCCCTCCACTTT; CDR3aa: CASQGLRTLISPLHF
j_gene: TRBJ2-1; abundance: NA; d_gene: NA; v_gene: TRBV7-2; CDR3nt: TGTGCCAGCAGCTCTCTCGGTTGGGGGCCTGGGTACGGTGAGCAGTTCTTC; CDR3aa: CASSSLGWGPGYGEQFF
j_gene: TRBJ2-3; abundance: NA; d_gene: TRBD2; v_gene: TRBV6-6; CDR3nt: TGTGCCAGCAGAAAAGGGACTAGCACCACAGATACGCAGTATTTT; CDR3aa: CASRKGTSTTDTQYF
j_gene: TRBJ1-2; abundance: NA; d_gene: NA; v_gene: TRBV6-1; CDR3nt: TGTGCCAGCAGTGATATCGGGGACACCTATGGCTACACCTTC; CDR3aa: CASSDIGDTYGYTF
j_gene: TRBJ1-2; abundance: few; d_gene: NA; v_gene: TRBV6-6; CDR3nt: TGTGCCAGCAGGCCAGGGAACTATGGCTACACCTTC; CDR3aa: CASRPGNYGYTF
j_gene: TRBJ2-3; abundance: NA; d_gene: NA; v_gene: TRBV5-1; CDR3nt: TGCGCCAGCAGCTCCCCCGGAGGGGGGGGGTACACAGATACGCAGTATTTT; CDR3aa: CASSSPGGGGYTDTQYF